This T cell receptor (beta chain) came from a study of cytomegalovirus exposure and HLA in healthy donors (dated by TCRdb to 2016 to 2017). About the investigation overall: In an earlier analysis of roughly 500 of the donors, about 260 Gb of sequence data and 90 million to 120 million unique TCR beta sequences from about 190 million T cells were reported. Around 330 gigabases of sequencing data and around 90 million unique TCR sequences made up an early release that covered approximately 620 HLA-typed donors. Of the roughly 400 genotyped donors, about 84% fell in the genetic ancestry cluster associated with self-reported Caucasian donors. The study was designed to test whether signatures of past pathogen exposure could be identified by cataloging public T cell receptors. The study profiled the T cell repertoires of about 640 subjects by immunosequencing and related them to cytomegalovirus serostatus. Besides the first cohort of roughly 660 subjects, a separate validation cohort made up of 120 different subjects was used. To predict cytomegalovirus infection status, the study brought together high-throughput TCR immunosequencing, statistical association of individual TCRs with disease status, and machine learning. A later analysis re-examined previously published TCR beta repertoires from just over 650 donors and added high-resolution HLA genotyping to investigate patterns of TCR occurrence. In the later analysis, no new phenotypic data were used to find candidate immune exposures; instead, reliance was placed on TCR beta sequences and their occurrence across donors. To decide whether each TCR beta V gene segment behaved as functional or pseudogenic, an earlier analysis of fewer than 750 of the donors relied on high-throughput TCR beta sequencing. Donor age, sex, ethnicity and CMV serostatus were compiled together with the repertoire data. A later genetic analysis used genome-wide SNP genotypes for about 65% of the roughly 700 donors, treating that subset as a discovery cohort. Every repertoire in the discovery cohort had been generated on one and the same sequencing platform. Class I and class II HLA loci were covered by the typing at four-digit resolution. The number of typed donors differed by locus: about 620-640 for A, B, C, DRB1 and DQB1; roughly 510 for DQA1; 606 for DPA1; and roughly 450 for DPB1. Because of strong linkage in the cohort, roughly five DR-DQ haplotypes were treated as single units for association and clustering. On average, 235,054 unique TCR beta nucleotide sequences were sequenced per donor among 398 genotyped donors of the cohort, with roughly 18% of those sequences being non-productive.

The library relied on the immunoSEQ multiplex PCR assay. For the multiplex PCR, a mixture combining 60 forward primers for TCR Vbeta segments and 13 reverse primers for TCR Jbeta segments was used. A multiplex PCR assay on genomic DNA amplified the CDR3 region of rearranged TCR beta genes. The Illumina HiSeq System was used to sequence the amplified TCR beta libraries as 87-base-pair reads. The authors' pipeline ran thus. Across the roughly 700 repertoires, a later analysis counted 60 million to 90 million unique TCR beta chains, 9 million to 14 million of which were shared by at least two donors. To remove PCR and sequencing errors, raw reads were error-corrected and collapsed into unique sequences using a nearest-neighbor algorithm that merged closely related sequences. CDR3 sequences were aligned to IMGT reference sequences to assign V, D and J gene segments. For a sequence to be retained, a match of at least six nucleotides to both a V gene segment and a J gene segment was required. A rearrangement was called productive if the CDR3 had no stop codons and remained in frame with V and J, and every other rearrangement was called non-productive. Following IMGT convention, CDR3 was defined as the stretch from the second conserved V-encoded cysteine to the conserved J-encoded phenylalanine. The earlier analysis of fewer than 700 of the donors excluded sequences that lacked an unambiguous match to a single V gene segment. In an earlier analysis of around 600 of the donors, V segments were called functional above 56.7% productive rearrangements and were called segregating when the between-donor standard deviation exceeded 5%. To diagnose cytomegalovirus status from the catalog of TCR beta chain sequences, a statistical classification framework was built. A later analysis assigned V and J genes by comparing TCR nucleotide sequences with IMGT/GENE-DB human TR gene sequences. Using the TCRdist pipeline, a later analysis assigned CDR3 sequences along with most-parsimonious VDJ recombination scenarios. In a later analysis, each TCR beta chain was defined by its CDR3 amino acid sequence together with its V-gene family, and reads without a unique V-gene family were excluded. A later analysis removed roughly 590 highly shared, low-generation-probability nucleotide sequences to deal with suspected cross-contamination and a sequencing artifact. A later analysis calculated a clonal expansion index for each public chain from normalized within-repertoire ranks of inferred template counts. In a later analysis, generation probabilities were computed using a VDJ recombination model fitted to out-of-frame rearrangements, and the results were checked against IGoR. In a later analysis, hypergeometric tests were used to score TCR-TCR, TCR-HLA and TCR-CMV co-occurrence, with a repertoire-size bias correction applied to TCR pairs. A later analysis estimated false discovery rates by permuting HLA or CMV assignments 20 times. A later analysis grouped co-occurring TCRs with DBSCAN, adding TCRdist sequence similarity when clustering within HLA-allele-positive subsets. Repertoires with fewer than 30,000 or more than 120,000 public chains were left out of co-occurrence clustering, as were about 5 repertoires with anomalous nucleotide sharing. Here the immuneACCESS table is served through TCRdb, limited to in-frame sequences with V and J called. Missing clones are a known gap in these copies; in checked studies unresolved V genes cover under half, and the rest lacks a known reason. V and J calls and clone size are those listed in that table; D and trimming were worked out from the DNA. The sample's records list 130,000 or so clones. In total, the top ten clones hold about 1.6% of the sample.

General findings and caveats noted by the study authors: A further reported finding was that TCR beta sequences accurately predicted the HLA-A and HLA-B alleles for most subjects in the first cohort. A later analysis found that most CMV-associated TCR beta chains appeared HLA-restricted, with HLA associations seemingly driven largely by CMV exposure. Specific HLA alleles were associated with 16,951 TCR beta sequences at a false discovery rate of 0.05 in a later analysis. When HLA alleles, especially DR and DQ, strongly co-occurred, attributing TCR associations to individual alleles was difficult. Several of the top co-occurrence clusters appeared to be linked to parvovirus B19, influenza, CMV and Epstein-Barr virus, according to a later analysis. Broadly in line with IMGT annotations, most TCR beta V segments showed up in productive rearrangements about 87% or about 30% of the time in an earlier analysis of under 700 of the donors. In the study, roughly 160 TCR beta chains were listed as associated with cytomegalovirus. Presence/absence analyses assumed roughly uniform sequencing depth across donors, an assumption that may not hold. According to a later analysis, TCR association rates differed among HLA loci, with DRB1 alleles showing the most associated TCRs and HLA-C alleles showing the fewest. Immune exposure information for the cohort was limited to CMV serostatus. Three of the identified cytomegalovirus-associated TCR beta chains were confirmed in vitro to be specific for cytomegalovirus antigens. V-gene and J-gene trimming of TCR beta chains was associated with a missense DCLRE1C variant in a later genetic analysis, and the association was replicated in an independent cohort. Some IMGT-functional V segments, including TRBV6-2 and TRBV6-3, could not be told apart with the 87-base-pair reads, so those segments were excluded. In this cohort, only TCR beta chains were sequenced, and detectable features were limited by the absence of alpha or paired-chain data. The classifier was reported to diagnose cytomegalovirus status with high specificity and sensitivity in both the original cohort and the validation cohort. Because HLA typing was missing for some donors at each locus, association tests included only the typed subset. A cluster of highly shared sequence variants was judged likely to be a technical artifact of the sequencing pipeline. Linkage disequilibrium might explain the correlated functional status among segregating V segments, but an unknown experimental factor could not be ruled out. It was suggested by the authors that the approach could potentially be generalized to other disease states and immunological phenotypes. A later genetic analysis reported fewer N-insertions in productive TCRs among donors in an Asian-associated ancestry cluster than the roughly 700-donor mean. A later analysis found that HLA-associated TCR beta chains were more clonally expanded and had lower generation probabilities than equally common non-associated chains. The earlier analysis of some 540 of the donors excluded about 16 rarely observed V segments, including chromosome 9 orphons, because counts were too low. Most TCR sequences were seen in very few donors, while some public TCRs were found in many individuals.

The germline V gene gives CDR1 as SGHRS and CDR2 as YFSETQ. The CDR3, from cysteine to phenylalanine, totals 15 residues. The CDR3 DNA has 45 bases and is translated from base 1. Trimming costs V 4 bases and J 5 bases, and their ends lie 18 bases apart. A note on this clone: There is no known antigen for this receptor.

The cohort comprised under 700 healthy bone marrow donors. At the time of sampling, all cohort members were nominally healthy, though unrecorded immune exposures were likely present. The donor was CMV seronegative and was included in the group of a few hundred seronegative cohort members. Every donor gave a peripheral blood sample, and the peripheral blood mononuclear cells from that sample were used for TCR beta sequencing. The Qiagen DNeasy Blood Extraction Kit was used to extract genomic DNA from the blood cell samples. What was sequenced was PBMCs. The receptor's source is a woman aged 40 to 55 in good health and CMV-seronegative. Recombination joined TRBV5-1 with TRBJ1-1; the D gene is possibly TRBD1, with 6 bases matching. The CDR3 corresponds to CASSPNTGWGTEAFF. The DNA reads TGCGCCAGCAGCCCGAACACAGGGTGGGGGACTGAAGCTTTCTTT.